These 18 T cell receptor beta chains originate from one sample sequenced in a study of shared clonotypes between healthy human individuals. Assay: immunoSEQ multiplex PCR; the TCRdb copy retains only in-frame clones and omits some. The table has about 1.1 million clones, around three quarters seen once. The sample was memory CD4+ T cells from PBMCs. Noted subset: CD45RA-negative fraction. The receptors originated from a man in his late teens or twenties in good health. Some clones in this sample may be carry-over from other donors' samples.

J is TRBJ1-5 and V is TRBV28; D not certain. Trimming stripped 6 bases from V and 6 bases from J, with 6 bases between. Germline V lookup: CDR1 MDHEN, CDR2 SYDVKM. The CDR3 covers 11 residues. CDR3 bases: TGTGCCAGCAGCTCTTTTCAGCCCCAGCATTTT. Translated, it gives CASSSFQPQHF.

The V call is TRBV28, the J call TRBJ1-5; TRBD1 might be the D (6 bases). This CDR3 contains 14 residues. Trimming took off 7 bases at V and 7 bases at J, with 17 bases between the two ends. Germline CDR1 reads MDHEN; CDR2 reads SYDVKM. The CDR3 loop reads CASTLGGGSQPQHF. The CDR3 region has the DNA TGTGCCAGCACCTTGGGGGGGGGCTCACAGCCCCAGCATTTT.

In this sample, this clone turned up once. It is likely a read error: a sequence one base away is far more abundant. At the DNA level, this CDR3 is encoded by other sequences in the same sample as well. V and J are TRBV6-1 and TRBJ2-3; D is tentatively TRBD1 or TRBD2 (5 bases each). The ends were cut back, 5 bases at V and 1 base at J, with 7 bases in the middle. The germline CDR1 and CDR2 sequences are MNHNS and SASEGT. This CDR3 region has 13 residues. CDR3 in amino acids: CASSRDRTDTQYF. Here the CDR3 DNA reads TGTGCCAGCAGTCGGGACCGCACAGATACGCAGTATTTT.

J is TRBJ1-2 and V is TRBV28; D not resolved. There are 17 residues in the CDR3. The V end was cut by 3 bases, the J end by 1 base, with 18 bases between. CDR1 MDHEN and CDR2 SYDVKM come from the germline V gene. DNA for the CDR3: TGTGCCAGCAGTTTCACGGCTGAGCAAAGTCTTAACTATGGCTACACCTTC. Amino acids: CASSFTAEQSLNYGYTF.

This clone has more than one count but fewer than ten. The gene calls are TRBV11-3 and TRBJ2-7; TRBD2 is a possible D gene (5 bases). V gave up 5 bases and J gave up 5 bases, with 10 bases separating them. CDR1 is SGHNT, CDR2 YENEEA, per germline. This CDR3 is 12 amino acids long. The DNA of the CDR3 is TGTGCCAGCAGCCCCGCGGGTGACGAGCAGTACTTC. It codes for CASSPAGDEQYF.

The V call is TRBV2, the J call TRBJ2-1, with 9 bases aligning to TRBD2. Germline CDR1 is SNHLY and CDR2 is FYNNEI. After removal of 4 bases from V and 5 bases from J, the junction contained 12 bases not matched to a gene. CDR3 length equals 17 residues. The chain's CDR3 is CASSVRGLAIFNNEQFF. The CDR3 DNA reads as TGTGCCAGCAGTGTACGAGGACTAGCGATTTTTAACAATGAGCAGTTCTTC.

About this clone: The same CDR3 is also encoded by other DNA sequences in this sample. The genes are TRBV19 and TRBJ1-5; D ambiguous. From germline, CDR1 is LNHDA and CDR2 SQIVND (reference sequence). The CDR3 loop spans 15 amino acids. Trimming removed 3 bases at V and 0 bases at J, with 9 bases between. The CDR3 sequence is CASSIGRYSNQPQHF. Written as DNA, the CDR3 is TGTGCCAGTAGTATCGGAAGATATAGCAATCAGCCCCAGCATTTT.

This clone came up many times. The rearrangement uses TRBV7-9 and TRBJ1-2, with TRBD1 as a possible D gene (5 bases). Germline assignment: CDR1 SEHNR and CDR2 FQNEAQ (reference sequence). Trimming cost V 6 bases and J 2 bases, with 13 bases left between them. The CDR3 runs 14 residues. CDR3 DNA: TGTGCCAGCAGTACACAACGGGGCAACTATGGCTACACCTTC. Translated: CASSTQRGNYGYTF.

The V and J genes are TRBV6-1 and TRBJ1-2; the match to TRBD1 covers 8 bases. Losses at the gene ends were 9 bases for V and 3 bases for J; bases not matched to a gene: 6. This CDR3 comprises 13 residues. CDR1 is MNHNS and CDR2 is SASEGT in the germline V gene. This CDR3 reads CASTTGGYYGYTF. The CDR3 region has the DNA TGTGCCAGTACCACAGGGGGTTACTATGGCTACACCTTC.

The J gene is TRBJ1-1, the V gene TRBV29-1; D is unresolved. This CDR3 is built from 13 residues. From germline, CDR1 is SQVTM and CDR2 ANQGSEA. V was pared by 3 bases and J by 0 bases, with 8 bases between. DNA for the CDR3: TGCAGCGTTGAGGTTCAGATGAACACTGAAGCTTTCTTT. Translating it yields CSVEVQMNTEAFF.

The chain joins TRBV4-2 to TRBJ1-2; TRBD1 aligns across 9 bases. V lost 1 base to trimming and J lost 4 bases; unmatched junction nucleotides: 7. Germline V gives CDR1 LGHNA, CDR2 YNFKEQ. CDR3 length: 16 amino acids. The CDR3: CASSQAHGTGSYGYTF. CDR3 DNA sequence: TGTGCCAGCAGCCAAGCTCACGGGACAGGGAGCTATGGCTACACCTTC.

This clone was counted a few times. Other DNA sequences in the same sample also yield this CDR3. CDR3 residues: CASSLRSAGSSYEQYF. The CDR3 DNA sequence: TGTGCCAGCAGTTTAAGGTCGGCAGGGAGCTCCTACGAGCAGTACTTC. This chain connects TRBV27 to TRBJ2-7; tentatively, D is TRBD1 or TRBD2 (5 bases each). The CDR3 sequence is 16 residues long. Trimming pared 2 bases from V and 0 bases from J, leaving 14 bases between. Germline CDR1 MNHEY, CDR2 SMNVEV (reference sequence).

For the CDR3, the DNA is TGTGCCAGCAGCGTAGTCCCTGGACTCCCCAATTTGAACACTGAAGCTTTCTTT. Translating it yields CASSVVPGLPNLNTEAFF. The chain links TRBV9 to TRBJ1-1; the D is unclear. The CDR3 sequence is 18 residues long. In germline, CDR1 is SGDLS, CDR2 YYNGEE. V was cut by 0 bases and J by 0 bases, with 18 bases left in between.

This clone was seen ten or more times. V usage is TRBV19 and J usage is TRBJ2-1, with D tentatively TRBD2 (5 bases). V lost 5 bases and J lost 6, with 11 bases in between. Germline CDR1 is LNHDA and CDR2 is SQIVND (reference sequence). This CDR3 spans 13 amino acids. CDR3 residues: CASSRGYLNEQFF. CDR3 in DNA: TGTGCCAGTAGTCGGGGATACCTCAATGAGCAGTTCTTC.

This chain links TRBV7-2 with TRBJ2-5; a weak D match, TRBD1 (6 bases). This CDR3 has 13 amino acids. CDR1 is SGHTA, CDR2 FQGNSA, per germline. The V end lost 4 bases, the J end lost 3 bases, and 9 bases lay between the germline ends. CDR3 nucleotide sequence: TGTGCCAGCAGCTCAAGACAGGAAGAGACCCAGTACTTC. This sequence encodes CASSSRQEETQYF.

This clone was seen only a few times. This chain links TRBV12-5 with TRBJ2-6; TRBD1 might be the D (6 bases). From germline, CDR1 is LGHNT and CDR2 FRNRAP. V was clipped by 1 base and J by 4 bases, with 20 bases between them. This CDR3 has 19 amino acids. CDR3 region: CASGLGRRRGRGGANVLTF. The CDR3 nucleotides read TGTGCTAGTGGTTTGGGACGGCGTCGCGGCAGGGGCGGGGCCAACGTCCTGACTTTC.

V gene TRBV2 combines with J gene TRBJ1-1, with 10 bases matching TRBD1. Germline V gene lookup returns CDR1 SNHLY and CDR2 FYNNEI. CDR3 length equals 15 residues. V shed 6 bases and J 1 base; nucleotides not matched to a gene: 5. CDR3: CASSDRGPANTEAFF. The CDR3 DNA is TGTGCCAGCAGCGACAGGGGGCCGGCGAACACTGAAGCTTTCTTT. The full variable domain, completed using reference TRBV2 and TRBJ1-1, is EPEVTQTPSHQVTQMGQEVILRCVPISNHLYFYWYRQILGQKVEFLVSFYNNEISEKSEIFDDQFSVERPDGSNFTLKIRSTKLEDSAMYFCASSDRGPANTEAFFGQGTRLTVV.

CDR3 coding DNA: TGCGCCAGCAGTGGAGCGGACGCGAACACCGGGGAGCTGTTTTTT. It is translated as CASSGADANTGELFF. V gene TRBV10-1 combines with J gene TRBJ2-2; D might be TRBD2 (5 bases). The CDR3 extends over 15 amino acids. The V and J ends lost 4 bases and 0 bases respectively, with 9 bases between them. Germline V lookup: CDR1 WNHNN, CDR2 SYGVQD (reference sequence).